One and the same sample provided the 26 T cell receptor beta chains below, sequenced in a study of shared clonotypes between healthy human individuals. The assay was immunoSEQ multiplex PCR, and TCRdb's table has in-frame clones only and misses some. The sample holds approximately 620,000 clones, about 97% seen once. Sequenced sample: naive CD4+ T cells sorted from blood. Subset of the sample: CD45RA+ positively selected. These receptors were taken from a woman in her twenties or thirties in good health.

The CDR3 is CASSPSAGHQPQHF. Written as DNA, the CDR3 is TGTGCCAGCTCACCATCAGCCGGGCATCAGCCCCAGCATTTT. The J gene is TRBJ1-5, the V gene TRBV18; D is ambiguous. CDR3 length: 14 amino acids. Germline CDR1 is KGHSH and CDR2 is LQKENI. Trimming removed 2 bases from V and 5 bases from J, with 10 bases in between.

The rearrangement uses TRBV27 and TRBJ2-7, with TRBD1 identical over 7 bases. Trimming cost V 4 bases and J 0 bases; bases outside gene matches: 9. The CDR3 runs 16 residues. The germline V gene encodes CDR1 MNHEY and CDR2 SMNVEV (reference sequence). The chain's CDR3 is CASSSWDSRSSYEQYF. Written as DNA, the CDR3 is TGTGCCAGCAGTTCCTGGGACAGCAGAAGCTCCTACGAGCAGTACTTC.

The chain uses TRBV28 and TRBJ1-1; the D gene is possibly TRBD1 (5 bases). Per germline, CDR1 MDHEN and CDR2 SYDVKM. V was trimmed by 8 bases and J by 9 bases, leaving 13 bases between them. This CDR3 spans 11 amino acids. This CDR3 is CASQTGHQAFF. CDR3 nucleotide sequence: TGTGCCAGCCAAACAGGACATCAAGCTTTCTTT.

The chain recombines TRBV19 with TRBJ1-6; D call uncertain. In germline, CDR1 is LNHDA, CDR2 SQIVND (reference sequence). This CDR3 comprises 14 residues. V gave up 3 bases and J gave up 5 bases, with 8 bases separating them. Here the CDR3 DNA reads TGTGCCAGTAGTATTTCCAGTAATAATTCACCCCTCCACTTT. Encoded protein: CASSISSNNSPLHF.

This clone was observed once. The V call is TRBV18, the J call TRBJ1-5, with D possibly being TRBD1 (5 bases). Trimming pared 1 base from V and 1 base from J, leaving 11 bases between. Germline assignment: CDR1 KGHSH and CDR2 LQKENI. This CDR3 has 16 residues. The CDR3 here is CASSPLGGESNQPQHF. Written as DNA, the CDR3 is TGTGCCAGCTCACCACTCGGGGGTGAAAGCAATCAGCCCCAGCATTTT. The full variable domain, with the rest looked up from reference TRBV18 and TRBJ1-5, is NAGVMQNPRHLVRRRGQEARLRCSPMKGHSHVYWYRQLPEEGLKFMVYLQKENIIDESGMPKERFSAEFPKEGPSILRIQQVVRGDSAAYFCASSPLGGESNQPQHFGDGTRLSIL.

This sequence joins TRBV4-2 and TRBJ2-5, with 8 bases aligning to TRBD1. Germline loops: CDR1 LGHNA, CDR2 YNFKEQ. The trim removed 4 bases at V and 5 bases at J, leaving 6 bases unmatched. The CDR3 has 14 residues. CDR3 DNA: TGTGCCAGCAGCCCCGACAGGGGTGGGGAGACCCAGTACTTC. Translating gives CASSPDRGGETQYF.

This sequence joins TRBV5-1 and TRBJ2-5, with D possibly TRBD1 on 5 matching bases. CDR3 length: 16 residues. V lost 2 bases to trimming and J lost 5 bases, with 19 bases between them. Looked up from germline, CDR1 is SGHRS and CDR2 is YFSETQ. The CDR3 loop reads CASSLKPGFAGETQYF. DNA for the CDR3: TGCGCCAGCAGCTTAAAACCCGGATTCGCAGGGGAGACCCAGTACTTC.

The rearrangement uses TRBV19 and TRBJ2-5; the match to TRBD1 covers 7 bases. CDR3 length: 15 amino acids. The germline V gene has CDR1 LNHDA and CDR2 SQIVND (reference sequence). The junction had 7 bases not matched to a gene; V was cut back by 1 base and J by 5 bases. This chain's CDR3 is CASSIVEGATETQYF. The CDR3 DNA reads as TGTGCCAGTAGTATAGTCGAGGGGGCAACGGAGACCCAGTACTTC.

This clone occurred once. The chain links TRBV29-1 to TRBJ2-3; the D gene is possibly TRBD2 (6 bases). Deletions cut 5 bases from V and 2 bases from J, with 11 bases between. This CDR3 is 13 amino acids long. Germline V CDR1 and CDR2: SQVTM, ANQGSEA. The CDR3 region is CSVRGRNTDTQYF. The CDR3 coding sequence is TGCAGCGTTCGTGGGAGGAACACAGATACGCAGTATTTT.

This chain's CDR3 is CAWSGQEYEKLFF. The DNA of the CDR3 is TGTGCCTGGTCGGGACAGGAGTATGAAAAACTGTTTTTT. The chain combines TRBV30 with TRBJ1-4; 8 bases map to TRBD1. After removal of 5 bases from V and 6 bases from J, the junction contained 5 bases not matched to a gene. Germline V lookup: CDR1 GTSNPN, CDR2 SVGIG (reference sequence). This CDR3 has 13 amino acids.

The rearrangement joins TRBV7-9 to TRBJ1-1; D is undetermined. Trimming left V 6 bases short and J 3 bases short, with 14 bases between. The CDR3 covers 14 residues. Germline CDR1 and CDR2: SEHNR and FQNEAQ (reference sequence). In nucleotides, the CDR3 is TGTGCCAGCAGACGAAGGGAAGAGGACACTGAAGCTTTCTTT. Encoded protein: CASRRREEDTEAFF.

This chain uses TRBV5-1 with TRBJ1-5; TRBD1 aligns across 8 bases. V was clipped by 0 bases and J by 5 bases; unmatched bases: 4. Germline CDR1 is SGHRS and CDR2 is YFSETQ. CDR3 length equals 15 residues. DNA for the CDR3: TGCGCCAGCAGCTTGGCTGGGACAGGAGATCAGCCCCAGCATTTT. The encoded protein is CASSLAGTGDQPQHF. The whole variable domain, filled in from reference TRBV5-1 and TRBJ1-5, reads KAGVTQTPRYLIKTRGQQVTLSCSPISGHRSVSWYQQTPGQGLQFLFEYFSETQRNKGNFPGRFSGRQFSNSRSEMNVSTLELGDSALYLCASSLAGTGDQPQHFGDGTRLSIL.

V is TRBV6-1 and J is TRBJ1-4; the D gene is possibly TRBD1 (5 bases). The V end was cut by 4 bases, the J end by 8 bases, with 17 bases between. The CDR3 covers 15 residues. Per germline, CDR1 MNHNS and CDR2 SASEGT. CDR3 region: CASSVEVGGGEKLFF. The CDR3 coding sequence is TGTGCCAGCAGTGTCGAGGTTGGCGGGGGGGAAAAACTGTTTTTT.

The V gene is TRBV28, the J gene TRBJ1-1, with D perhaps TRBD1 (5 bases). The CDR3 runs to 17 residues. Trimming removed 1 base from V and 3 bases from J, with 18 bases in between. The germline V gene has CDR1 MDHEN and CDR2 SYDVKM. CDR3 coding DNA: TGTGCCAGCAGTTTATCAAAAATGGGGCAGACGGACACTGAAGCTTTCTTT. This translates into CASSLSKMGQTDTEAFF.

In its sample, this clone was seen once. The rearrangement links TRBV5-6 to TRBJ1-4; D might be TRBD1 (5 bases). Trimming cost V 4 bases and J 6 bases, with 16 bases left between them. CDR3 length: 15 residues. Germline values: CDR1 SGHDT, CDR2 YYEEEE. CDR3 coding DNA: TGTGCCAGCAGCAGATCAGGGAGGGCTTATGAAAAACTGTTTTTT. This translates into CASSRSGRAYEKLFF.

About this clone: Other DNA sequences in the same sample also yield this CDR3. J is TRBJ2-6 and V is TRBV19; no definite D call. Germline assignment: CDR1 LNHDA and CDR2 SQIVND (reference sequence). Trimming took off 5 bases at V and 1 base at J, with 3 bases between the two ends. This CDR3 contains 13 residues. The CDR3 DNA is TGTGCCAGTAGTCAATCTGGGGCCAACGTCCTGACTTTC. Its translation is CASSQSGANVLTF.

This sequence joins TRBV28 and TRBJ2-3; tentative D call: TRBD2 (5 bases). The germline V gene has CDR1 MDHEN and CDR2 SYDVKM. CDR3 length equals 17 residues. Trimming took 4 bases from V and 6 from J, leaving 23 bases between them. The CDR3 DNA follows: TGTGCCAGCAGTTCCCCGGGATTGTGGACCGAAGGGGATACGCAGTATTTT. The encoded protein is CASSSPGLWTEGDTQYF.

The genes are TRBV28 and TRBJ1-2; D gene ambiguous. The CDR3 has 13 residues. The germline gives CDR1 MDHEN, CDR2 SYDVKM. The V end lost 4 bases, the J end lost 4 bases, and 10 bases lay between the germline ends. The CDR3 reads CASSSTVFYGYTF. The CDR3 DNA sequence: TGTGCCAGCAGTTCCACGGTGTTCTATGGCTACACCTTC.

The rearrangement uses TRBV6-5 and TRBJ2-4, with unresolved D. Trimming removed 4 bases from V and 0 bases from J, with 13 bases in between. Germline lookup yields CDR1 MNHEY and CDR2 SVGAGI. The CDR3 consists of 16 residues. CDR3 in DNA: TGTGCCAGCAGTTCATACGAGAAGGGAGCCAAAAACATTCAGTACTTC. It is translated as CASSSYEKGAKNIQYF.

The chain recombines TRBV30 with TRBJ2-6, with D unclear. CDR3 length: 12 amino acids. Germline CDR1 GTSNPN, CDR2 SVGIG (reference sequence). The V and J ends lost 5 bases and 4 bases respectively, with 6 bases between them. As DNA, the CDR3 is TGTGCCTGGGATCTGGGGGCCAACGTCCTGACTTTC. It encodes CAWDLGANVLTF.

Regarding this clone: Other DNA sequences in this specimen translate into the identical CDR3. J is TRBJ1-2 and V is TRBV28; D is unclear. This CDR3 comprises 12 residues. CDR1 is MDHEN and CDR2 is SYDVKM in the germline V gene. V was trimmed by 2 bases and J by 2 bases, leaving 3 bases between them. CDR3: CASSLANYGYTF. The DNA for the CDR3 is TGTGCCAGCAGTTTAGCGAACTATGGCTACACCTTC.

This clone was found once. CDR3 coding DNA: TGCAGCGTCAGCCACTCTGGAAACACCATATATTTT. Its translation: CSVSHSGNTIYF. The chain combines TRBV29-1 with TRBJ1-3; no clear D. Deletions cut 6 bases from V and 0 bases from J, with 6 bases between. The CDR3 has 12 residues. Per germline, CDR1 SQVTM and CDR2 ANQGSEA.

This chain connects TRBV7-6 to TRBJ1-1, with D uncertain. The germline V and J ends were trimmed by 5 bases and 6 bases, with 13 bases remaining between them. The CDR3 is 13 residues long. Germline V lookup: CDR1 SGHVS, CDR2 FNYEAQ. CDR3 sequence (DNA): TGTGCCAGCAGCGCACAGAATGAGGCTGAAGCTTTCTTT. Translation: CASSAQNEAEAFF.

The chain joins TRBV5-1 to TRBJ2-2; D is possibly TRBD2 (5 bases). The germline CDR1 and CDR2 sequences are SGHRS and YFSETQ. The CDR3 has 16 amino acids. V dropped 4 bases and J dropped 0 bases, with 13 bases sitting between them. CDR3 DNA: TGCGCCAGCAGCCCCGGGCCCGGGACGAACACCGGGGAGCTGTTTTTT. As protein: CASSPGPGTNTGELFF.

This chain links TRBV4-3 with TRBJ1-5; D not certain. Germline-derived CDR1 and CDR2 are LGHNA and YSLEER. Trimming pared 0 bases from V and 4 bases from J, leaving 13 bases between. The CDR3 extends over 16 amino acids. The CDR3 nucleotides are TGCGCCAGCAGCCAAGATGGAGGGTTCGGGAATCAGCCCCAGCATTTT. Residues: CASSQDGGFGNQPQHF.

This chain joins TRBV30 and TRBJ2-7; D gene unclear. This CDR3 contains 11 residues. V was trimmed by 5 bases and J by 1 base, leaving 6 bases between them. The V gene's germline CDR1 is GTSNPN and CDR2 SVGIG (reference sequence). The DNA of the CDR3 is TGTGCCTGGGCCAGATCCTACGAGCAGTACTTC. It encodes CAWARSYEQYF.